One and the same sample provided the 28 T cell receptor beta chains below, sequenced in a study of blood T cell repertoires in COVID-19. Clones were read by immunoSEQ multiplex PCR, and TCRdb kept only the in-frame ones, dropping some. The sample lists roughly 180,000 clones; approximately 85% were seen once. Sequenced material: peripheral blood. Receptors were obtained from a woman aged 60-75 years with COVID-19, enrolled during active disease.

The chain uses TRBV10-2 and TRBJ2-7, with TRBD2 matching 9 bases. This CDR3 spans 15 amino acids. The V gene's germline CDR1 is WSHSY and CDR2 SAAADI. V trimming: 6 bases; J trimming: 0 bases; junction bases outside the gene matches: 6. DNA of the CDR3: TGCGCCAGCAGCTACGGACTAGCGTCCTCCTACGAGCAGTACGTC. It is translated as CASSYGLASSYEQYV.

This clone has at least ten counts. The sample holds other DNA sequences that translate to the same CDR3. This sequence joins TRBV7-9 and TRBJ2-1; 10 bases agree with TRBD2. The germline V gene encodes CDR1 SEHNR and CDR2 FQNEAQ (reference sequence). The CDR3 has 15 residues. Losses at the gene ends were 7 bases for V and 6 bases for J; bases not matched to a gene: 9. CDR3 coding DNA: TGTGCCAGCACCCCTTTAGCGGGGGGCCCCAATGAGCAGTTCTTC. Residues: CASTPLAGGPNEQFF.

This clone was seen once. The rearrangement links TRBV5-6 to TRBJ1-2; 8 bases align to TRBD1. The CDR3 totals 17 residues. Germline V gene sequence: CDR1 SGHDT, CDR2 YYEEEE. Losses at the gene ends were 1 base for V and 4 bases for J; bases not matched to a gene: 12. CDR3 loop: CASSLWAGGLSTYGYTF. The CDR3 nucleotides read TGTGCCAGCAGCTTGTGGGCAGGGGGCCTCTCTACCTATGGCTACACCTTC.

V and J are TRBV10-3 and TRBJ1-4; 7 bases match TRBD1. This CDR3 is built from 14 residues. The germline V gene has CDR1 ENHRY and CDR2 SYGVKD. Losses at the gene ends were 2 bases for V and 7 bases for J; bases not matched to a gene: 4. The CDR3 region has the DNA TGTGCCATCAGTGAGATACAGGGGAGTGAAAAACTGTTTTTT. Protein: CAISEIQGSEKLFF.

The chain couples TRBV20-1 to TRBJ1-1; maybe TRBD1 (5 bases). Trimming cost V 1 base and J 8 bases, with 8 bases left between them. Germline V gives CDR1 DFQATT, CDR2 SNEGSKA (reference sequence). The length of the CDR3 is 11 residues. The CDR3 DNA is TGCAGTGCTAGAGGCAGGGTCGAAGCTTTCTTT. Its protein is CSARGRVEAFF.

This clone was counted a single time. The chain is built from TRBV28 and TRBJ2-1, with TRBD2 matching 10 bases. The CDR3 totals 16 residues. J gave up 3 bases and V 5 bases, and 7 bases lay outside the gene matches. CDR1 is MDHEN and CDR2 is SYDVKM in the germline V gene. The CDR3 protein is CASSPPLAGVYNEQFF. CDR3 bases: TGTGCCAGCAGTCCCCCCCTAGCGGGAGTCTACAATGAGCAGTTCTTC.

The chain links TRBV5-1 to TRBJ2-5, with 8 bases that match TRBD1. CDR1 is SGHRS, CDR2 YFSETQ, per germline. V was pared by 4 bases and J by 4 bases, with 6 bases of the junction left unmatched. The CDR3 is 14 residues long. The CDR3 DNA reads TGCGCCAGCAGCGTGGACAGGGCACGAGAGACCCAGTACTTC. It specifies CASSVDRARETQYF.

Only a few counts were recorded for this clone. This chain joins TRBV19 and TRBJ2-3, with D unclear. V dropped 6 bases and J dropped 1 base, with 8 bases sitting between them. The CDR3 has 13 residues. CDR1 is LNHDA and CDR2 is SQIVND in the germline V gene (reference sequence). The CDR3 DNA follows: TGTGCCAGTAGCCCGGTACGCACAGATACGCAGTATTTT. Translating gives CASSPVRTDTQYF.

CDR3 nucleotides: TGTGCCAGCAGCTCCCTTCGGGGGAGGGGGAGCTACAATGAGCAGTTCTTC. This codes for CASSSLRGRGSYNEQFF. This chain links TRBV7-9 with TRBJ2-1; a possible D gene is TRBD2 (7 bases). Germline V gives CDR1 SEHNR, CDR2 FQNEAQ (reference sequence). Trimming removed 4 bases at V and 3 bases at J, with 19 bases between. The length of the CDR3 is 17 residues.

The gene calls are TRBV27 and TRBJ2-1, with 10 bases that match TRBD2. This CDR3 contains 13 residues. Per germline, CDR1 MNHEY and CDR2 SMNVEV (reference sequence). V shed 0 bases, J shed 12 bases, and the junction held 2 bases outside the gene matches. CDR3 in amino acids: CASSLSSGGAQFF. In nucleotides, the CDR3 is TGTGCCAGCAGTTTATCCAGCGGGGGGGCGCAGTTCTTC.

This rearrangement joins TRBV5-1 to TRBJ1-2, with D possibly being TRBD1 (5 bases). CDR1 is SGHRS and CDR2 is YFSETQ in the germline V gene. The CDR3 contains 13 residues. The ends were cut back, 4 bases at V and 8 bases at J, with 15 bases in the middle. The CDR3 DNA reads as TGCGCCAGCAGCCCGGGGGGACTGGCCGGCTACACCTTC. This encodes CASSPGGLAGYTF.

The gene calls are TRBV24-1 and TRBJ2-2; TRBD1 aligns across 10 bases. The CDR3 is 15 residues long. Germline V gene data show CDR1 as KGHDR and CDR2 as SFDVKD. Trimming at V came to 4 bases and at J to 15 bases, leaving 13 bases not matched to a gene. The CDR3: CATSDPGTGVNMVFF. The DNA for the CDR3 is TGTGCCACCAGTGACCCCGGGACAGGGGTAAATATGGTGTTTTTT.

The chain recombines TRBV19 with TRBJ1-6, with unresolved D. Germline-derived CDR1 and CDR2 are LNHDA and SQIVND (reference sequence). There are 14 residues in the CDR3. Trimming removed 5 bases from V and 7 bases from J, with 12 bases in between. CDR3 in DNA: TGTGCCAGTAGTTCATATGTCCGGAATTCACCCCTCCACTTT. It codes for CASSSYVRNSPLHF.

The chain carries TRBV6-5 and TRBJ2-1; no clear D. The germline V gene encodes CDR1 MNHEY and CDR2 SVGAGI. The CDR3 is 11 amino acids. Trimming pared 6 bases from V and 9 bases from J, leaving 9 bases between. CDR3 in amino acids: CASSSSTEQFF. CDR3 sequence (DNA): TGTGCCAGCAGCTCTAGTACTGAGCAGTTCTTC.

The gene calls are TRBV28 and TRBJ1-1, with TRBD1 as a possible D gene (5 bases). Trimming removed 4 bases from V and 0 bases from J, with 9 bases in between. From germline, CDR1 is MDHEN and CDR2 SYDVKM. The CDR3 spans 14 residues. CDR3 sequence (DNA): TGTGCCAGCAGTTCACAGGCCATGAACACTGAAGCTTTCTTT. This encodes CASSSQAMNTEAFF.

The chain combines TRBV10-3 with TRBJ1-6, with 7 bases identical to TRBD1. Trimming removed 7 bases from V and 9 bases from J; junction bases left unmatched: 3. The germline V gene has CDR1 ENHRY and CDR2 SYGVKD. CDR3 length: 12 amino acids. The chain's CDR3 is CAINTGVSPLHF. CDR3 nucleotide sequence: TGTGCCATCAATACAGGGGTTTCACCCCTCCACTTT.

This rearrangement joins TRBV18 to TRBJ2-5, with D possibly matching TRBD2 (6 bases). Trimming shortened V by 6 bases and J by 2 bases, and 16 bases separated the two germline ends. From germline, CDR1 is KGHSH and CDR2 LQKENI. This CDR3 spans 15 amino acids. CDR3 residues: CASSPSGSKQETQYF. The DNA for the CDR3 is TGTGCCAGCTCTCCGAGCGGGTCGAAGCAAGAGACCCAGTACTTC.

Written as DNA, the CDR3 is TGTGCCAGCAGCCAAGACCTACTAATCGATACGCAGTATTTT. Encoded protein: CASSQDLLIDTQYF. This chain joins TRBV3-1 (or the pseudogene TRBV3-2) and TRBJ2-3; D gene uncertain. Germline assignment: CDR1 LGHDT and CDR2 YNNKEL (reference sequence). The CDR3 extends over 14 amino acids. Trimming took off 0 bases at V and 6 bases at J, with 10 bases between the two ends.

This chain connects TRBV19 to TRBJ2-2; D might be TRBD1 (6 bases). From germline, CDR1 is LNHDA and CDR2 SQIVND (reference sequence). The CDR3 is 14 amino acids. V lost 5 bases and J 6 bases, leaving 13 bases between the germline ends. CDR3 in DNA: TGTGCCAGTAGTGGAACAGGGTTCTCCGGGGAGCTGTTTTTT. Translated, it gives CASSGTGFSGELFF.

V gene TRBV28 combines with J gene TRBJ1-3, with D unclear. CDR3 length equals 13 residues. With 6 bases removed from V and 7 bases from J, the gap between germline ends came to 13 bases. CDR1 and CDR2 from the germline V gene are MDHEN and SYDVKM. The CDR3 is CASSQSLGNTIYF. The CDR3 region has the DNA TGTGCCAGCAGCCAATCTCTGGGCAACACCATATATTTT. Combining the CDR3 with reference TRBV28 and TRBJ1-3 gives the whole variable domain DVKVTQSSRYLVKRTGEKVFLECVQDMDHENMFWYRQDPGLGLRLIYFSYDVKMKEKGDIPEGYSVSREKKERFSLILESASTNQTSMYLCASSQSLGNTIYFGEGSWLTVV.

This chain connects TRBV2 to TRBJ2-2; the D gene is possibly TRBD1 (6 bases). With 5 bases removed from V and 0 bases from J, the gap between germline ends came to 10 bases. The CDR3 runs 15 residues. Germline V gene sequence: CDR1 SNHLY, CDR2 FYNNEI. In DNA form, the CDR3 reads TGTGCCAGCAGTTCCCGACAGGCGAACACCGGGGAGCTGTTTTTT. Encoded protein: CASSSRQANTGELFF.

The chain employs TRBV5-1 and TRBJ2-2, with 9 bases lining up with TRBD1. Germline-derived CDR1 and CDR2 are SGHRS and YFSETQ. V shed 0 bases and J 3 bases; nucleotides not matched to a gene: 3. The CDR3 extends over 16 amino acids. CDR3 residues: CASSLGTGDDTGELFF. The CDR3 region has the DNA TGCGCCAGCAGCTTGGGGACAGGGGACGACACCGGGGAGCTGTTTTTT.

There are a few counts of this clone. This chain links TRBV5-6 with TRBJ1-1, with D possibly TRBD1 on 5 matching bases. Germline V lookup: CDR1 SGHDT, CDR2 YYEEEE. Trimming took off 4 bases at V and 2 bases at J, with 9 bases between the two ends. The CDR3 length is 13 residues. CDR3 amino acids: CASSQDTNTEAFF. Here the CDR3 DNA reads TGTGCCAGCAGCCAGGACACAAACACTGAAGCTTTCTTT.

The chain joins TRBV4-3 to TRBJ2-3, with 15 bases identical to TRBD2. The CDR3 contains 19 residues. The V gene's germline CDR1 is LGHNA and CDR2 YSLEER. V lost 0 bases and J lost 5; bases outside the gene matches: 9. The CDR3 sequence is CASSQDLAGLAGGVDTQYF. The CDR3 DNA sequence: TGCGCCAGCAGCCAAGATTTAGCGGGACTAGCGGGAGGTGTAGATACGCAGTATTTT.

The chain combines TRBV5-1 with TRBJ1-2; TRBD1 matches 7 bases. Trimming cost V 5 bases and J 5 bases; bases outside gene matches: 9. The CDR3 runs to 14 residues. CDR1 is SGHRS, CDR2 YFSETQ, per germline. The CDR3 DNA follows: TGCGCCAGCAGATTTGGACAGGACCAATATGGCTACACCTTC. Its protein is CASRFGQDQYGYTF.

This sequence joins TRBV19 and TRBJ1-2, with TRBD1 matching over 7 bases. The V and J ends lost 6 bases and 7 bases, in that order; junction bases with no gene match: 11. CDR1 is LNHDA and CDR2 is SQIVND in the germline V gene (reference sequence). The CDR3 has 14 residues. CDR3 nucleotide sequence: TGTGCCAGTAGCACCGGGCGGGGACAGCTTGGCTACACCTTC. This encodes CASSTGRGQLGYTF.

The chain carries TRBV3-1 (or the pseudogene TRBV3-2) and TRBJ2-1, with 10 bases that match TRBD2. V lost 4 bases and J lost 8; bases outside the gene matches: 23. This CDR3 contains 20 residues. The V gene's germline CDR1 is LGHDT and CDR2 YNNKEL (reference sequence). DNA of the CDR3: TGTGCCAGCAGCCCAAGCGGACAGGGTTGGGCGCTAGCGGGAGACGATGAGCAGTTCTTC. Translation gives CASSPSGQGWALAGDDEQFF.

The V gene is TRBV27, the J gene TRBJ2-2; 8 bases fit TRBD1. CDR1 is MNHEY and CDR2 is SMNVEV in the germline V gene (reference sequence). The CDR3 totals 14 residues. Germline trimming cut 6 bases from V and 7 bases from J; bases unmatched to any gene: 7. CDR3 DNA: TGTGCCAGCAGACAGGGGGGTGGGCTCGGGGAGCTGTTTTTT. As protein: CASRQGGGLGELFF.